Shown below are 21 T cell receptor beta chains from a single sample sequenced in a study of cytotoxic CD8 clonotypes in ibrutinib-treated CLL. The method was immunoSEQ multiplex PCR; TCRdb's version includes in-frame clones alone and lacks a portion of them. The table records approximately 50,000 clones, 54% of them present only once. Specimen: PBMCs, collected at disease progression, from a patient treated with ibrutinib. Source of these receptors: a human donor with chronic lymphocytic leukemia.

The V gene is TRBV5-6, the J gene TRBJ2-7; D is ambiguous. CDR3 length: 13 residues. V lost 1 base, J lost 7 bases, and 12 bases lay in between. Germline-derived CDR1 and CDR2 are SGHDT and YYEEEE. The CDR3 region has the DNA TGTGCCAGCAGCTTGTTTGGAAGTCGGGAGCAGTACTTC. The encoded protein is CASSLFGSREQYF.

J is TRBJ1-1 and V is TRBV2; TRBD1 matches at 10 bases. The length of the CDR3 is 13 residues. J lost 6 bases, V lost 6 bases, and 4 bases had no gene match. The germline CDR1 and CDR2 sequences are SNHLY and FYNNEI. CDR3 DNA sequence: TGTGCCAGCAGGAGACAGGGGGCGTCTGAAGCTTTCTTT. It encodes CASRRQGASEAFF.

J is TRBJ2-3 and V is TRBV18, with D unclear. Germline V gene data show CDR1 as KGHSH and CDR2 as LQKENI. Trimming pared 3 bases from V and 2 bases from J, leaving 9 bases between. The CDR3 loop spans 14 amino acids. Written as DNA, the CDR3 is TGTGCCAGCTCACCCGCCGGATCCACAGATACGCAGTATTTT. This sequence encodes CASSPAGSTDTQYF.

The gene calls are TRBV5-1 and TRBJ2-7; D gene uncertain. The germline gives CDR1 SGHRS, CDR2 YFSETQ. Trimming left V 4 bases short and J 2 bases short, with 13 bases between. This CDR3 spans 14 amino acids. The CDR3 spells CASSPTPGPYEQYF. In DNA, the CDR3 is TGCGCCAGCAGCCCGACGCCCGGGCCCTACGAGCAGTACTTC.

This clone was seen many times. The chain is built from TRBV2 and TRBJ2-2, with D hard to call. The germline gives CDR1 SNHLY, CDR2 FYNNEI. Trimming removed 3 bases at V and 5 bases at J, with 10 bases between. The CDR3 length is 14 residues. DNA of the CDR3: TGTGCCAGCAGTGACCCCTCGCGAACCGGGGAGCTGTTTTTT. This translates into CASSDPSRTGELFF.

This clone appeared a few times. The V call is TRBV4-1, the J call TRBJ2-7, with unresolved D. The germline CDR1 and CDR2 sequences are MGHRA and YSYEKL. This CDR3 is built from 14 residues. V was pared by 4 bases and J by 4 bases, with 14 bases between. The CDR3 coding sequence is TGCGCCAGCAGCCCCCAGATGGGTATGTACGAGCAGTACTTC. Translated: CASSPQMGMYEQYF.

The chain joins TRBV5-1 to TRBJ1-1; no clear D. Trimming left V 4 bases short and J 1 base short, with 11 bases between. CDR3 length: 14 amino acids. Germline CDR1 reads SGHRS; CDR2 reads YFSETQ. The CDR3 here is CASSRRAENTEAFF. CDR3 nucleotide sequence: TGCGCCAGCAGCAGGCGGGCAGAGAACACTGAAGCTTTCTTT.

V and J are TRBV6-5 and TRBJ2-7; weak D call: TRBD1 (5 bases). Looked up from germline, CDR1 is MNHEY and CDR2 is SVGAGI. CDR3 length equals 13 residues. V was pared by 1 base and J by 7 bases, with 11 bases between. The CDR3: CASSYFAGQEQYF. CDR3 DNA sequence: TGTGCCAGCAGTTACTTCGCAGGGCAGGAGCAGTACTTC.

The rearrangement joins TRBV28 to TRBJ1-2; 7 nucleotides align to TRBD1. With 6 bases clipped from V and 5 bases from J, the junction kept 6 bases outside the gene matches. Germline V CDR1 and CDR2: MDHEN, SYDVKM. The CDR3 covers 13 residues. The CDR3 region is CASSPTGIYGYTF. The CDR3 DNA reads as TGTGCCAGCAGCCCGACAGGGATTTATGGCTACACCTTC.

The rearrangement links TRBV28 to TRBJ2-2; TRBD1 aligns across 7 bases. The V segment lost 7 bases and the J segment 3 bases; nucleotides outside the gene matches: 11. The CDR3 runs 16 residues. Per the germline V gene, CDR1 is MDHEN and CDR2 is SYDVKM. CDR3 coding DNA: TGTGCCAGCAATGAAGGGGGCGTGTCGTACACCGGGGAGCTGTTTTTT. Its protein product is CASNEGGVSYTGELFF.

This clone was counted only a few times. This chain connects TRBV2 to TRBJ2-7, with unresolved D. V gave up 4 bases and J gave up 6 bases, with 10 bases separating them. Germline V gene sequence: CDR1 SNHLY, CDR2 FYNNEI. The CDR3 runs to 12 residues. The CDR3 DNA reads TGTGCCAGCAGTGCTTGGGGTTCCGAGCAGTACTTC. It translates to CASSAWGSEQYF. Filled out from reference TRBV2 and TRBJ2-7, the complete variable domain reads EPEVTQTPSHQVTQMGQEVILRCVPISNHLYFYWYRQILGQKVEFLVSFYNNEISEKSEIFDDQFSVERPDGSNFTLKIRSTKLEDSAMYFCASSAWGSEQYFGPGTRLTVT.

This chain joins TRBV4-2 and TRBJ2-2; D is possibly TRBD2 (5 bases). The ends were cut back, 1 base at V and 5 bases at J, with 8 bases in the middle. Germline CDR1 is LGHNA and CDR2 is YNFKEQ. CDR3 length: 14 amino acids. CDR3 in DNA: TGTGCCAGCAGCCAAGGGCGGGTAACCGGGGAGCTGTTTTTT. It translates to CASSQGRVTGELFF.

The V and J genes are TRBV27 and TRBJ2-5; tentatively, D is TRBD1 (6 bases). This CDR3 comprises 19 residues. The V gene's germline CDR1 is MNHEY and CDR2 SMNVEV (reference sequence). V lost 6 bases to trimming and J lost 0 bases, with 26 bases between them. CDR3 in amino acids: CASSTHRDTVFRYQETQYF. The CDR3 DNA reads TGTGCCAGCAGCACCCACCGGGACACCGTTTTTCGGTACCAAGAGACCCAGTACTTC.

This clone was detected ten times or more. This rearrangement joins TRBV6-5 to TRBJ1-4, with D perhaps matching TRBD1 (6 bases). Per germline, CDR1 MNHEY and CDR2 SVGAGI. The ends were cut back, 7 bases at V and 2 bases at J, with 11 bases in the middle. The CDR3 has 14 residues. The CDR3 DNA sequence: TGTGCCAGCACTAAAGGGGGGACTAATGAAAAACTGTTTTTT. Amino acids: CASTKGGTNEKLFF.

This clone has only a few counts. The CDR3 region has the DNA TGTGCCAGCAGTTTTCGCCCGGACGCGAACACCGGGGAGCTGTTTTTT. Translated, it gives CASSFRPDANTGELFF. V is TRBV27 and J is TRBJ2-2, with no clear D. Germline V gene data show CDR1 as MNHEY and CDR2 as SMNVEV (reference sequence). Trimming shortened V by 3 bases and J by 0 bases, and 11 bases separated the two germline ends. The CDR3 totals 16 residues.

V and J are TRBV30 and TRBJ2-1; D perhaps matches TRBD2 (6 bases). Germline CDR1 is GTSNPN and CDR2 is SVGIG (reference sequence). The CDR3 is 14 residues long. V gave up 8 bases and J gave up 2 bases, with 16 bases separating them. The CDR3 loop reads CAASVSGPYNEQFF. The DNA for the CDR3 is TGTGCCGCCTCGGTTAGCGGCCCCTACAATGAGCAGTTCTTC.

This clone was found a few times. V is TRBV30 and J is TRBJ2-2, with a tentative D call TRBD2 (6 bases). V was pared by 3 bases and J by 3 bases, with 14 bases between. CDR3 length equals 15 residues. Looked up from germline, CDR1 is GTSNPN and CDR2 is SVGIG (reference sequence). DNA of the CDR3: TGTGCCTGGAGGAGGGTGACGGGAGACACCGGGGAGCTGTTTTTT. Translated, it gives CAWRRVTGDTGELFF.

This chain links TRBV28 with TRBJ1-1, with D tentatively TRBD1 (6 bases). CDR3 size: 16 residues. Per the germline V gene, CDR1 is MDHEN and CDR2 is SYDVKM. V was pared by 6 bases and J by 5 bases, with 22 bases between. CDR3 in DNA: TGTGCCAGCAGCCCCACTGTGGGGGCAATGAGGACTGAAGCTTTCTTT. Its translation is CASSPTVGAMRTEAFF.

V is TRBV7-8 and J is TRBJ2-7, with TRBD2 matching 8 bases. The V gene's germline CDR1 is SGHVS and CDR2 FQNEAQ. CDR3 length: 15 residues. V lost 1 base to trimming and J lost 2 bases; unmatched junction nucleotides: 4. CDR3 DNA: TGTGCCAGCAGCTTAGGTCGGGGGGGCCCCTACGAGCAGTACTTC. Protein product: CASSLGRGGPYEQYF.

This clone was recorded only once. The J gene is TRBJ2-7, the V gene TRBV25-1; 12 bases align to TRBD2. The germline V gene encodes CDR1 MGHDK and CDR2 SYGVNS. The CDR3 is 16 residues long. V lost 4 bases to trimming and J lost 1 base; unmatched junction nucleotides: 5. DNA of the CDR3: TGTGCCAGCAGTGGAGTGGGGACTAGCGGGTCCTACGAGCAGTACTTC. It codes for CASSGVGTSGSYEQYF.

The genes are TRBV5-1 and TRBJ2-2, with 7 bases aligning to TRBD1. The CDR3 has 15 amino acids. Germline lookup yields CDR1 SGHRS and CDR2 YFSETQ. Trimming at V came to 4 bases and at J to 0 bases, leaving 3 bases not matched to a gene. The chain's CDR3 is CASSVQGANTGELFF. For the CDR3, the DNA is TGCGCCAGCAGCGTGCAGGGGGCGAACACCGGGGAGCTGTTTTTT.